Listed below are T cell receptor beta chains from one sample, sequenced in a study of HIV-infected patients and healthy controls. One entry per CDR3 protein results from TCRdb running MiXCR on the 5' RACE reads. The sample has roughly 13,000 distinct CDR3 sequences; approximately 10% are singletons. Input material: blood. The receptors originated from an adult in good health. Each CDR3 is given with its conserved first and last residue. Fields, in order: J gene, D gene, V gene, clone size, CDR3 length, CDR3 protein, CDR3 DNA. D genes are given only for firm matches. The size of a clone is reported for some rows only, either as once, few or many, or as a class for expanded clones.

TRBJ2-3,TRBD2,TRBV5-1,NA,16,CASSLDFAGAEDTQYF,TGCGCCAGCAGCTTGGATTTCGCGGGAGCGGAGGATACGCAGTATTTT
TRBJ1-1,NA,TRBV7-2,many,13,CASSLKGTTEAFF,TGTGCCAGCAGCTTAAAAGGGACCACTGAAGCTTTCTTT
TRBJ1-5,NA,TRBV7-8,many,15,CASRPDRFSNQPQHF,TGTGCCAGCAGACCTGACAGGTTTAGCAATCAGCCCCAGCATTTT
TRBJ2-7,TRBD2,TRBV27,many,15,CASSLGGRGSYEQYF,TGTGCCAGCAGTTTAGGCGGGAGAGGTAGCTACGAGCAGTACTTC
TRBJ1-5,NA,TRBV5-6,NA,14,CASSQWGRNQPQHF,TGTGCCAGCAGCCAGTGGGGGCGCAATCAGCCCCAGCATTTT
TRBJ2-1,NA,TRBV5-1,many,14,CASSPQDGNNEQFF,TGCGCCAGCAGCCCGCAGGACGGGAACAATGAGCAGTTCTTC
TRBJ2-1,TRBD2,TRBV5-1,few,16,CASSLEGGRAWDEQFF,TGCGCCAGCAGCTTGGAAGGCGGGAGGGCTTGGGATGAGCAGTTCTTC
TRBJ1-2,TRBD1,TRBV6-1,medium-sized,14,CASVNRGNNYGYTF,TGTGCCAGCGTTAACAGGGGGAATAACTATGGCTACACCTTC
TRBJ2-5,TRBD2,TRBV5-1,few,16,CASSFNSGMEGETQYF,TGCGCCAGCAGCTTCAATAGCGGGATGGAGGGGGAGACCCAGTACTTC
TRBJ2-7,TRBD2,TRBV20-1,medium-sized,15,CSARGSGRAWDEQYF,TGCAGTGCTAGAGGTAGCGGGAGGGCCTGGGACGAGCAGTACTTC
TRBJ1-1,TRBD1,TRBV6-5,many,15,CASTLMQGALTEAFF,TGTGCCAGCACCCTTATGCAGGGGGCGCTTACTGAAGCTTTCTTT
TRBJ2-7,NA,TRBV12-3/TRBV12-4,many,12,CASSPDSYEQYF,TGTGCCAGCAGTCCCGACAGTTACGAGCAGTACTTC
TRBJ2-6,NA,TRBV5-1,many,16,CASSPKYGSGANVLTF,TGCGCCAGCAGCCCTAAGTACGGCTCTGGGGCCAACGTCCTGACTTTC
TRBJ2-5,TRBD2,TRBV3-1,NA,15,CASSRTSGTQETQYF,TGTGCCAGCAGCCGGACTAGCGGGACCCAAGAGACCCAGTACTTC
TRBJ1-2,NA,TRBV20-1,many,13,CSAPQGARSGYTF,TGCAGTGCCCCACAAGGGGCTAGGAGTGGCTACACCTTC